The sequence of this T cell receptor beta chain was determined in a study of CD8 T cells in Susac syndrome. The study's findings and limits: Susac-specific public clones found in total CD8+ repertoires numbered some 17, and those in CD8+ TEMRA repertoires numbered about five.

Germline CDR1 is SGDLS and CDR2 is YYNGEE. V was pared by 0 bases and J by 3 bases, with 24 bases between. This CDR3 has 19 residues. Sequencing of TCR beta covered CD8+ and CD4+ T cells obtained from blood. With random hexamers, reverse transcription was performed on roughly 0.5 to 1 ug of RNA. A single record per CDR3 protein comes from TCRdb applying MiXCR to the immunoSEQ multiplex PCR reads. The sample yields some 130,000 distinct CDR3 sequences, 85% to 95% seen once. Worth noting for this clonotype: Its antigen remains unidentified.

The source material was CD8+ T cells from PBMCs. The receptor was isolated from a human donor with Susac syndrome. The chain uses TRBV9 and TRBJ2-5; tentative D call: TRBD2 (7 bases). CDR3 DNA sequence: TGTGCCAGCAGCGTAGCCGATATCCCGGGGGCGGGAGCAGAAGAGACCCAGTACTTC. Its translation: CASSVADIPGAGAEETQYF.